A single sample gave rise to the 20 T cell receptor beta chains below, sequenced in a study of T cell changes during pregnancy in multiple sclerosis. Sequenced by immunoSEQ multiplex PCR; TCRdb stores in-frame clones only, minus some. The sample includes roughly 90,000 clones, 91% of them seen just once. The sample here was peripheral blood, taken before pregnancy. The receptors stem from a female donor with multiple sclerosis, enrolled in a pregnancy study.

CDR3 DNA sequence: TGTGCCAGCAGTGTACAGGGGGCTGTGGGCTATGGCTACACCTTC. Translated, it gives CASSVQGAVGYGYTF. This chain joins TRBV28 and TRBJ1-2, with TRBD1 identical over 9 bases. The J segment lost 4 bases and the V segment lost 5 bases, leaving 8 bases of the junction unmatched. The CDR3 runs 15 residues. Germline-derived CDR1 and CDR2 are MDHEN and SYDVKM.

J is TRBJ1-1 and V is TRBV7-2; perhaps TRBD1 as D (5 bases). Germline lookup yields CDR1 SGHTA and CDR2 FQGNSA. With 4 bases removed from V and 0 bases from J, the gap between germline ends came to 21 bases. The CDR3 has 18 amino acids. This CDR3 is CASSSPTGLGTVNTEAFF. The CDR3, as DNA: TGTGCCAGCAGCTCGCCGACCGGACTCGGGACTGTGAACACTGAAGCTTTCTTT.

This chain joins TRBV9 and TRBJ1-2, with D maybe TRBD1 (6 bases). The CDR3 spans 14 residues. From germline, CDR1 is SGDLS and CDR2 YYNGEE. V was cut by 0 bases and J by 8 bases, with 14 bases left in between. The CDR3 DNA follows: TGTGCCAGCAGCGTAGCAGCACAGGGTACCGGCTACACCTTC. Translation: CASSVAAQGTGYTF.

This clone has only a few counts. The CDR3 DNA reads TGTGCCAGCAGTTCCCGACACTCTTGGGACTATGGCTACACCTTC. This translates into CASSSRHSWDYGYTF. This rearrangement joins TRBV6-5 to TRBJ1-2; D not resolved. The ends were cut back, 4 bases at V and 3 bases at J, with 15 bases in the middle. The CDR3 covers 15 residues. Germline CDR1 MNHEY, CDR2 SVGAGI.

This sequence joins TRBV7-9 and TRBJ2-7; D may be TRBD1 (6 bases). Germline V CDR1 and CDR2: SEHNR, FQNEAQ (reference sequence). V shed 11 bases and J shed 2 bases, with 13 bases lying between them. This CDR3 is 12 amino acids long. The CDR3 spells CAGQGSTYEQYF. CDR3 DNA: TGTGCCGGGCAGGGGAGTACCTACGAGCAGTACTTC.

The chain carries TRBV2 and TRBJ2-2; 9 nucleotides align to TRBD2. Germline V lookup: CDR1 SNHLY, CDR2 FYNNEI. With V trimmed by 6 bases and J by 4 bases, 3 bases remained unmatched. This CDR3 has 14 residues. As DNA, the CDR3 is TGTGCCAGCAGCGCTAGCGGGATCACCGGGGAGCTGTTTTTT. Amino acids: CASSASGITGELFF.

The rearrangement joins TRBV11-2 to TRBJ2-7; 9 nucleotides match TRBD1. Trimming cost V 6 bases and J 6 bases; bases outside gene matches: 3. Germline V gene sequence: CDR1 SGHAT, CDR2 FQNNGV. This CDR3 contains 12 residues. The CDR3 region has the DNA TGTGCCAGCAGTCGGACAGGGGTCGAGCAGTACTTC. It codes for CASSRTGVEQYF.

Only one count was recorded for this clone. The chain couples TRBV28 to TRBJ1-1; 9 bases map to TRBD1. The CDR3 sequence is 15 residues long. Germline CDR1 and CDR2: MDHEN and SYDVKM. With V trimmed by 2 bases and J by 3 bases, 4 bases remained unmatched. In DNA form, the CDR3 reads TGTGCCAGCAGTTTAACAGGGGGCATAGACACTGAAGCTTTCTTT. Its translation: CASSLTGGIDTEAFF.

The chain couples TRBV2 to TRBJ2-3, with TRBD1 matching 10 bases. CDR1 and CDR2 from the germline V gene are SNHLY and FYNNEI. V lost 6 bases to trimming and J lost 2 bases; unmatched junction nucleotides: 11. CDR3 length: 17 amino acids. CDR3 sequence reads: CASSPLRGQGFTDTQYF. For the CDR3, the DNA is TGTGCCAGCAGCCCTTTGAGGGGACAGGGGTTCACAGATACGCAGTATTTT. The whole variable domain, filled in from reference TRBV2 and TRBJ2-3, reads EPEVTQTPSHQVTQMGQEVILRCVPISNHLYFYWYRQILGQKVEFLVSFYNNEISEKSEIFDDQFSVERPDGSNFTLKIRSTKLEDSAMYFCASSPLRGQGFTDTQYFGPGTRLTVL.

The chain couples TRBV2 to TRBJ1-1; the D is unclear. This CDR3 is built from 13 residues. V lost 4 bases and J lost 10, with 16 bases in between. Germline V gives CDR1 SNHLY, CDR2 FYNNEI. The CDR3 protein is CASSVTPSGGAFF. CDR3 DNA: TGTGCCAGCAGTGTTACCCCCTCGGGAGGAGCTTTCTTT.

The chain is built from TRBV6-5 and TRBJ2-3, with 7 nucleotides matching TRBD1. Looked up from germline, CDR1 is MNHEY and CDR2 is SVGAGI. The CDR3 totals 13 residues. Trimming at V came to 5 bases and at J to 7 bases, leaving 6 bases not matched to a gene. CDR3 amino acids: CASSPHRGNTQYF. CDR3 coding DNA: TGTGCCAGCAGTCCCCACAGGGGAAATACGCAGTATTTT.

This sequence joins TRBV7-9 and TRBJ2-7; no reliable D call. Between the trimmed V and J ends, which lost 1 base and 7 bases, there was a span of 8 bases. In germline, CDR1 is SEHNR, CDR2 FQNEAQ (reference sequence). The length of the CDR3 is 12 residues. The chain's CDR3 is CASSLGGSEQYF. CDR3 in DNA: TGTGCCAGCAGCTTAGGAGGCTCTGAGCAGTACTTC.

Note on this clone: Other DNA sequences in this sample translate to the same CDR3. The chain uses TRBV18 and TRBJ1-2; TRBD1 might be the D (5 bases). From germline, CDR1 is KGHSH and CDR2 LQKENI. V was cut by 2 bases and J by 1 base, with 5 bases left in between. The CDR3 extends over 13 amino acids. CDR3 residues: CASSPDSNYGYTF. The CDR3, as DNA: TGTGCCAGCTCACCAGACAGTAACTATGGCTACACCTTC.

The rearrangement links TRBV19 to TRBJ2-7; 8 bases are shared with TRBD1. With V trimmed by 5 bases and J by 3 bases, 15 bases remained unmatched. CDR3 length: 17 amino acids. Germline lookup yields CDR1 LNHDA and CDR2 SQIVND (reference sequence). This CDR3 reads CASSPDLRGTGYYEQYF. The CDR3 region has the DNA TGTGCCAGTAGTCCCGATCTCCGCGGGACAGGCTACTACGAGCAGTACTTC.

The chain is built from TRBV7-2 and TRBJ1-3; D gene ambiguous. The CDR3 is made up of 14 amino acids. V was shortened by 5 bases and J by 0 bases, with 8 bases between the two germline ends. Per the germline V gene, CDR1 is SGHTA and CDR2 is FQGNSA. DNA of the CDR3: TGTGCCAGCAGCCGCGGGATCTCTGGAAACACCATATATTTT. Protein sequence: CASSRGISGNTIYF.

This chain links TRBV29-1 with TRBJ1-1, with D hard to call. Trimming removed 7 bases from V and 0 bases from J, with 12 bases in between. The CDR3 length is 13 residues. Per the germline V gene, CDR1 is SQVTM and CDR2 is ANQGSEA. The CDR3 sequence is CSASKGVNTEAFF. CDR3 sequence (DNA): TGCAGCGCCTCCAAGGGAGTGAACACTGAAGCTTTCTTT.

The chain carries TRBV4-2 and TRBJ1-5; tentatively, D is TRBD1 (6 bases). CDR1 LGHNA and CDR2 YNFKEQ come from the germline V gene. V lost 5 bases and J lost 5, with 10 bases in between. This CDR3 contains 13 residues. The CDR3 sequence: CASSGTSDQPQHF. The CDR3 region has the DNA TGTGCCAGCAGCGGGACAAGTGATCAGCCCCAGCATTTT.

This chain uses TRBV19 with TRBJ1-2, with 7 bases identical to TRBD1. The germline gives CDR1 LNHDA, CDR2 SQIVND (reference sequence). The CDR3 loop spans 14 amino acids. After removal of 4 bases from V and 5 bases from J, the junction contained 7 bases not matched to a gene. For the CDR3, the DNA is TGTGCCAGTAGTAAGCCGGGACAGTTTTATGGCTACACCTTC. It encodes CASSKPGQFYGYTF.

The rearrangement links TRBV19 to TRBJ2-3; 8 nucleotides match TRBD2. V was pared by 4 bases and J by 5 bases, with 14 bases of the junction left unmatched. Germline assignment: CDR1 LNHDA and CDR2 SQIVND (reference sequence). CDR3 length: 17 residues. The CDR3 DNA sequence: TGTGCCAGTAGTAAAGGATTAGGCGGGAGGAGCTTAGATACGCAGTATTTT. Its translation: CASSKGLGGRSLDTQYF.

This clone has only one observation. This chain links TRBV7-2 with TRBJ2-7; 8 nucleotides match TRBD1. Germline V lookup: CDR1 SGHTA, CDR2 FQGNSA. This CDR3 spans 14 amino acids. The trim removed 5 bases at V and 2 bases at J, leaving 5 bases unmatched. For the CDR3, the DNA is TGTGCCAGCAGCCCCGGACAGGGCCCCTACGAGCAGTACTTC. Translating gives CASSPGQGPYEQYF.